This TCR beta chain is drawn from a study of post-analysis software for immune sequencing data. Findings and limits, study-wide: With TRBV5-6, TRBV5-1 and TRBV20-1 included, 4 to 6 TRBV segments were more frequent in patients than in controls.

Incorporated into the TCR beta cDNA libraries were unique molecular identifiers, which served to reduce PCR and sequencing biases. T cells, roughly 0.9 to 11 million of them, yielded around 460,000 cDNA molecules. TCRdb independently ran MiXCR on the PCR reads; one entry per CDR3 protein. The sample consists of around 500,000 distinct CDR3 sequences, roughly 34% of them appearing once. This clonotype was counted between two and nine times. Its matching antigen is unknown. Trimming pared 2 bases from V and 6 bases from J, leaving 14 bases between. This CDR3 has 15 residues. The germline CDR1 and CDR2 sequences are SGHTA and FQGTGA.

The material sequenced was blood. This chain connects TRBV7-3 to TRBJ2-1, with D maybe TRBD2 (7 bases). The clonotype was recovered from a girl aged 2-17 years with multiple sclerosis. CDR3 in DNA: TGTGCCAGCAGCTTAGGCGGGGGCCTGGTCAATGAGCAGTTCTTC. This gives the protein CASSLGGGLVNEQFF.